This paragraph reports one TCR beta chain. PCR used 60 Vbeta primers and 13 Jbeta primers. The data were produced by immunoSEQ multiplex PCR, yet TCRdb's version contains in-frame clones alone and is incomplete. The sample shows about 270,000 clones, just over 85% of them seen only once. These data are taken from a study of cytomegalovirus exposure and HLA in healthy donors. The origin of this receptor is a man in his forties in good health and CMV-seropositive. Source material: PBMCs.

The CDR3 DNA reads as TGTGCCAGCAGCTCGACAGCGTACGAGCAGTACTTC. Its translation: CASSSTAYEQYF. The gene calls are TRBV7-9 and TRBJ2-7; tentatively, D is TRBD1 (5 bases). Trimming removed 4 bases at V and 4 bases at J, with 8 bases between. The V gene's germline CDR1 is SEHNR and CDR2 FQNEAQ (reference sequence). CDR3 length: 12 residues.